This record looks at one TCR beta chain sequence and its context. Amplified regions were TCR beta CDR3 sequences from RNA transcripts. Researchers ran a first-round RT-PCR on the TCR CDR3 using the HTBI primer set. TCRdb redid the calling of the multiplex PCR reads with MiXCR, one entry per CDR3 protein. Here the sample spans 540,000 or so distinct CDR3 sequences, more than 15% being singletons. This record comes from a study of T cells in Graves' hyperthyroidism and ophthalmopathy. Turning to the study itself: It was at initial diagnosis, before any treatment, that peripheral blood was collected.

Clinical symptoms, serum thyroxine, TRAb, thyroid ultrasound and orbital computed tomography informed diagnoses. There are 11 residues in the CDR3. V was clipped by 2 bases and J by 5 bases, with 4 bases between them. The germline V gene has CDR1 MNHEY and CDR2 SVGEGT. Sequenced: blood. The chain carries TRBV6-2 or TRBV6-3 and TRBJ2-7; D uncertain. This sequence was found in a woman aged 25 to 39 with Graves' hyperthyroidism. Here the CDR3 DNA reads TGTGCCAGCAGTTACGTCAACGAGCAGTACTTC. This gives the protein CASSYVNEQYF.